A single sample is the source of the 31 T cell receptor beta chains below, sequenced in a study of cytomegalovirus exposure and HLA in healthy donors. This PCR relied on a set of 60 Vbeta primers and 13 Jbeta primers. Only in-frame clones appear in the TCRdb table, and some are missing; sequencing was by immunoSEQ multiplex PCR. The data include 60,000 to 65,000 clones; the top ten clones carry more than 5%. The sample consisted of PBMCs. The source of these receptors is a man aged 30 to 39 in good health and CMV-seropositive.

V usage is TRBV19 and J usage is TRBJ1-1; D might be TRBD1 (5 bases). V shed 5 bases and J shed 1 base, with 11 bases lying between them. Germline loops: CDR1 LNHDA, CDR2 SQIVND (reference sequence). The CDR3 extends over 14 amino acids. Here the CDR3 reads CASSWGGKNTEAFF. The CDR3 region has the DNA TGTGCCAGTAGTTGGGGGGGGAAGAACACTGAAGCTTTCTTT. Variable domain in full (rest from reference TRBV19 and TRBJ1-1): DGGITQSPKYLFRKEGQNVTLSCEQNLNHDAMYWYRQDPGQGLRLIYYSQIVNDFQKGDIAEGYSVSREKKESFPLTVTSAQKNPTAFYLCASSWGGKNTEAFFGQGTRLTVV.

CDR3 region: CATLPWTSGSHEQYF. The CDR3 DNA is TGTGCCACCCTACCCTGGACTAGCGGGAGCCACGAGCAGTACTTC. The rearrangement uses TRBV10-3 and TRBJ2-7, with 13 bases identical to TRBD2. Germline assignment: CDR1 ENHRY and CDR2 SYGVKD. The CDR3 is 15 amino acids. The junction had 11 bases not matched to a gene; V was cut back by 10 bases and J by 5 bases.

V gene TRBV30 combines with J gene TRBJ2-5; perhaps TRBD1 as D (5 bases). The V gene's germline CDR1 is GTSNPN and CDR2 SVGIG (reference sequence). Trimming took 3 bases from V and 4 from J, leaving 9 bases between them. This CDR3 spans 12 amino acids. In DNA form, the CDR3 reads TGTGCCTGGAGAGGGGCCCGAGAGACCCAGTACTTC. Translation gives CAWRGARETQYF. The full variable domain, its missing parts supplied by reference TRBV30 and TRBJ2-5, is SQTIHQWPATLVQPVGSPLSLECTVEGTSNPNLYWYRQAAGRGLQLLFYSVGIGQISSEVPQNLSASRPQDRQFILSSKKLLLSDSGFYLCAWRGARETQYFGPGTRLLVL.

The gene calls are TRBV9 and TRBJ1-1; 7 bases line up with TRBD1. This CDR3 region has 13 residues. With 4 bases clipped from V and 4 bases from J, the junction kept 4 bases outside the gene matches. Germline V gene lookup returns CDR1 SGDLS and CDR2 YYNGEE. The CDR3: CASSSGQATEAFF. CDR3 coding DNA: TGTGCCAGCAGCTCAGGACAGGCCACTGAAGCTTTCTTT.

The rearrangement links TRBV19 to TRBJ1-2, with D possibly matching TRBD1 (6 bases). This CDR3 comprises 14 residues. V was shortened by 7 bases and J by 3 bases, with 15 bases between the two germline ends. Germline lookup yields CDR1 LNHDA and CDR2 SQIVND (reference sequence). The CDR3 bases are TGTGCCAGTACTCATCTACAGGGCGACTATGGCTACACCTTC. This sequence encodes CASTHLQGDYGYTF.

A remark on this clone: Because the CDR3 is missing its conserved closing phenylalanine or tryptophan, this is likely a read error. The J gene is TRBJ1-2, the V gene TRBV5-1; tentatively, D is TRBD1 (5 bases). The V and J ends lost 2 bases and 2 bases respectively, with 19 bases between them. Germline lookup yields CDR1 SGHRS and CDR2 YFSETQ. CDR3 length: 17 residues. In DNA, the CDR3 is TGCGCCAGCAGCTTATCCCAGGGCCCTTCCCCAAACTATGGCTACACCCTC. Its protein product is CASSLSQGPSPNYGYTL.

The V gene is TRBV6-4, the J gene TRBJ2-5; the match to TRBD1 covers 10 bases. Unmatched junction bases numbered 5, after V lost 5 bases and J lost 2 bases. The CDR3 is 15 amino acids. Germline loops: CDR1 MRHNA, CDR2 SNTAGT. CDR3 sequence: CASSSGTGEQETQYF. As DNA, the CDR3 is TGTGCCAGCAGTTCCGGGACAGGGGAACAAGAGACCCAGTACTTC.

The genes are TRBV7-8 and TRBJ2-5, with D possibly matching TRBD2 (7 bases). Germline CDR1 and CDR2: SGHVS and FQNEAQ. V lost 0 bases, J lost 5 bases, and 16 bases lay in between. The CDR3 contains 16 residues. The CDR3 DNA reads TGTGCCAGCAGCTTAGCGCCGGCGGGGGCCCGGGAGACCCAGTACTTC. Protein product: CASSLAPAGARETQYF.

The chain has TRBV11-2 and TRBJ2-7; 15 nucleotides line up with TRBD2. The length of the CDR3 is 15 residues. V shed 6 bases, J shed 7 bases, and the junction held 7 bases outside the gene matches. Germline CDR1 reads SGHAT; CDR2 reads FQNNGV. The CDR3: CASRGTSGRSREQYF. The CDR3 DNA follows: TGTGCCAGCAGGGGGACTAGCGGGAGGAGTAGGGAGCAGTACTTC. The full variable domain, rest sourced from reference TRBV11-2 and TRBJ2-7, is EAGVAQSPRYKIIEKRQSVAFWCNPISGHATLYWYQQILGQGPKLLIQFQNNGVVDDSQLPKDRFSAERLKGVDSTLKIQPAKLEDSAVYLCASRGTSGRSREQYFGPGTRLTVT.

The V and J genes are TRBV1 and TRBJ2-2; TRBD2 is the table's D call and was not checked against the DNA. TRBV1 is a pseudogene. CDR3 length: 20 residues. CDR3 protein: CTSSLNRGLAGGLDTGELFF. CDR3 sequence (DNA): TGCACCAGCAGCCTTAACCGGGGACTAGCGGGAGGGCTCGACACCGGGGAGCTGTTTTTT.

The CDR3 reads CSVEEYEKNGYTF. For the CDR3, the DNA is TGCAGCGTTGAAGAGTACGAGAAGAATGGCTACACCTTC. V and J are TRBV29-1 and TRBJ1-2; D is ambiguous. Germline V gives CDR1 SQVTM, CDR2 ANQGSEA. Trimming left V 0 bases short and J 6 bases short, with 11 bases between. The CDR3 loop spans 13 amino acids.

This chain connects TRBV7-8 to TRBJ1-1; D uncertain. Germline assignment: CDR1 SGHVS and CDR2 FQNEAQ. The CDR3 is 14 amino acids. Trimming stripped 5 bases from V and 3 bases from J, with 13 bases between. The CDR3 loop is CASSPAAMDTEAFF. As DNA, the CDR3 is TGTGCCAGCAGCCCGGCGGCTATGGACACTGAAGCTTTCTTT.

CDR3 nucleotide sequence: TGTGCCAGCAGCGATCCTAGCGGGAGGGCCGTCAACGAGCAGTACTTC. Its protein is CASSDPSGRAVNEQYF. The J gene is TRBJ2-7, the V gene TRBV5-6; 12 positions match TRBD2. The germline gives CDR1 SGHDT, CDR2 YYEEEE. There are 16 residues in the CDR3. The V gene end was trimmed by 4 bases and the J gene end by 5 bases; junction bases not matched to a gene: 10.

The rearrangement joins TRBV30 to TRBJ2-3; tentatively, D is TRBD1 (6 bases). Trimming removed 3 bases from V and 4 bases from J, with 14 bases in between. The CDR3 has 14 amino acids. The germline CDR1 and CDR2 sequences are GTSNPN and SVGIG (reference sequence). CDR3 region: CAWRDRSRADTQYF. For the CDR3, the DNA is TGTGCCTGGAGAGACAGGAGCCGGGCAGATACGCAGTATTTT.

This rearrangement joins TRBV10-3 to TRBJ1-4; D gene ambiguous. The V end was cut by 4 bases, the J end by 3 bases, with 6 bases between. This CDR3 is built from 13 residues. Germline V gives CDR1 ENHRY, CDR2 SYGVKD. The chain's CDR3 is CAISGQSNEKLFF. The CDR3 nucleotides are TGTGCCATCAGTGGGCAGTCTAATGAAAAACTGTTTTTT.

The V and J genes are TRBV7-3 and TRBJ2-5; D is uncertain. This CDR3 is 15 amino acids long. Trimming stripped 5 bases from V and 1 base from J, with 14 bases between. CDR1 is SGHTA and CDR2 is FQGTGA in the germline V gene. The CDR3 DNA reads TGTGCCAGCAGCAACCACGGAGCCTTCCAAGAGACCCAGTACTTC. Translated, it gives CASSNHGAFQETQYF.

This chain connects TRBV6-1 to TRBJ2-7; no reliable D call. Germline values: CDR1 MNHNS, CDR2 SASEGT. The V and J ends lost 6 bases and 1 base respectively, with 10 bases between them. The CDR3 sequence is 13 residues long. The CDR3 nucleotides are TGTGCCAGCAGGCCGATCACTTCCTACGAGCAGTACTTC. Its translation: CASRPITSYEQYF.

The CDR3 sequence is CASSLGLAGSYEQYF. In nucleotides, the CDR3 is TGTGCCAGCAGCTTGGGACTAGCGGGATCCTACGAGCAGTACTTC. The rearrangement uses TRBV7-9 and TRBJ2-7; 13 positions agree with TRBD2. The V segment lost 3 bases and the J segment 1 base; nucleotides outside the gene matches: 0. Germline values: CDR1 SEHNR, CDR2 FQNEAQ (reference sequence). The CDR3 is 15 residues long.

The chain's CDR3 is CASSVNRGSAGELFF. DNA for the CDR3: TGTGCCAGCAGTGTCAATAGGGGGTCCGCCGGGGAGCTGTTTTTT. The genes are TRBV27 and TRBJ2-2; a possible D gene is TRBD1 (6 bases). The CDR3 length is 15 residues. Trimming left V 5 bases short and J 6 bases short, with 16 bases between. The V gene's germline CDR1 is MNHEY and CDR2 SMNVEV (reference sequence).

V gene TRBV6-1 combines with J gene TRBJ2-2; 8 bases agree with TRBD2. CDR3 length: 14 amino acids. The germline gives CDR1 MNHNS, CDR2 SASEGT. The V and J ends lost 2 bases and 6 bases, in that order; junction bases with no gene match: 2. CDR3 in amino acids: CASSESGGAGELFF. DNA of the CDR3: TGTGCCAGCAGTGAATCCGGGGGGGCCGGGGAGCTGTTTTTT.

V gene TRBV7-2 combines with J gene TRBJ2-7; the D gene is possibly TRBD1 (5 bases). V was shortened by 6 bases and J by 2 bases, with 17 bases between the two germline ends. The CDR3 covers 15 residues. Germline-derived CDR1 and CDR2 are SGHTA and FQGNSA. CDR3 protein: CASSNTGRSAYEQYF. CDR3 sequence (DNA): TGTGCCAGCAGTAATACAGGACGGAGCGCCTACGAGCAGTACTTC.

CDR3 residues: CASTSGVGLFETQYF. CDR3 DNA: TGCGCCAGCACCTCAGGGGTAGGGTTGTTTGAGACCCAGTACTTC. The V and J genes are TRBV4-1 and TRBJ2-5; tentatively, D is TRBD1 (6 bases). The CDR3 loop spans 15 amino acids. Germline assignment: CDR1 MGHRA and CDR2 YSYEKL. V shed 7 bases and J shed 5 bases, with 20 bases lying between them.

The chain has TRBV5-1 and TRBJ2-5; TRBD1 aligns across 7 bases. V shed 5 bases, J shed 3 bases, and the junction held 13 bases outside the gene matches. The CDR3 has 16 residues. Germline V gene sequence: CDR1 SGHRS, CDR2 YFSETQ. DNA of the CDR3: TGCGCCAGCAGGAAACGGAGGCAGGGGGATGAAGAGACCCAGTACTTC. Translated: CASRKRRQGDEETQYF. The complete variable domain, with remaining parts taken from reference TRBV5-1 and TRBJ2-5, reads KAGVTQTPRYLIKTRGQQVTLSCSPISGHRSVSWYQQTPGQGLQFLFEYFSETQRNKGNFPGRFSGRQFSNSRSEMNVSTLELGDSALYLCASRKRRQGDEETQYFGPGTRLLVL.

With respect to this clone: Additional DNA sequences in this sample encode the identical CDR3. The chain links TRBV6-5 to TRBJ1-2; D is unresolved. CDR1 is MNHEY, CDR2 SVGAGI, per germline. V lost 6 bases and J 4 bases, leaving 15 bases between the germline ends. CDR3 size: 14 residues. CDR3 DNA: TGTGCCAGCAGCCTGGACTACTTAGGCTATGGCTACACCTTC. It is translated as CASSLDYLGYGYTF.

The CDR3 here is CASSTPRREVEEQYF. The DNA for the CDR3 is TGTGCCAGTAGTACCCCCCGGCGGGAGGTTGAGGAGCAGTACTTC. The chain combines TRBV19 with TRBJ2-7; 8 nucleotides match TRBD2. This CDR3 comprises 15 residues. The germline gives CDR1 LNHDA, CDR2 SQIVND (reference sequence). After removal of 4 bases from V and 7 bases from J, the junction contained 12 bases not matched to a gene.

The chain couples TRBV19 to TRBJ2-3; D is perhaps TRBD1 (5 bases). There are 11 residues in the CDR3. The V gene's germline CDR1 is LNHDA and CDR2 SQIVND (reference sequence). V shed 9 bases and J shed 6 bases, with 10 bases lying between them. CDR3 coding DNA: TGTGCCAGCAGGGTTTGGGATACGCAGTATTTT. This encodes CASRVWDTQYF.

The chain carries TRBV30 and TRBJ1-4, with a tentative D call TRBD1 (5 bases). The germline gives CDR1 GTSNPN, CDR2 SVGIG (reference sequence). CDR3 size: 13 residues. Trimming removed 2 bases from V and 4 bases from J, with 8 bases in between. CDR3 sequence reads: CAWSKQVNEKLFF. CDR3 nucleotide sequence: TGTGCCTGGAGTAAACAGGTTAATGAAAAACTGTTTTTT.

V gene TRBV4-2 combines with J gene TRBJ2-7; tentative D call: TRBD1 (5 bases). Germline V CDR1 and CDR2: LGHNA, YNFKEQ. Trimming removed 0 bases at V and 3 bases at J, with 15 bases between. CDR3 length: 16 amino acids. This CDR3 reads CASSQEGERVYYEQYF. DNA for the CDR3: TGTGCCAGCAGCCAAGAAGGGGAAAGGGTATACTACGAGCAGTACTTC.

The genes are TRBV19 and TRBJ1-1; TRBD1 aligns across 9 bases. Germline lookup yields CDR1 LNHDA and CDR2 SQIVND (reference sequence). V was clipped by 10 bases and J by 4 bases; unmatched bases: 10. The length of the CDR3 is 14 residues. The CDR3 reads CAIRTGEISTEAFF. CDR3 DNA sequence: TGTGCCATAAGGACAGGGGAGATTTCCACTGAAGCTTTCTTT.

The gene calls are TRBV6-5 and TRBJ2-1, with a possible D match to TRBD1 (5 bases). CDR1 MNHEY and CDR2 SVGAGI come from the germline V gene. This CDR3 has 15 residues. V lost 2 bases, J lost 5 bases, and 13 bases lay in between. The CDR3 bases are TGTGCCAGCAGTTACGAGGCAGGGAAAAACAATGAGCAGTTCTTC. Protein: CASSYEAGKNNEQFF.

The CDR3 loop reads CASSSQASIGKAFF. CDR3 DNA sequence: TGTGCCAGCAGCTCCCAAGCCTCCATCGGGAAAGCTTTCTTT. The chain employs TRBV7-3 and TRBJ1-1; D is unresolved. Germline V CDR1 and CDR2: SGHTA, FQGTGA. CDR3 size: 14 residues. Trimming pared 4 bases from V and 9 bases from J, leaving 18 bases between.